The present T cell receptor (beta chain) was sequenced within a study of regulatory T cells in long-lasting Graves disease. Study details: The study enrolled newly diagnosed Graves' patients on antithyroid drugs under 3 months.

Described time point: newly diagnosed GD, antithyroid drugs for less than 3 months. RNA extracted from PBMCs served as the sequencing template. The patients were enrolled through endocrinology in Xi'an, China. Sequencing libraries for TCR beta were prepared with iRepertoire HTBI primers and Arm-PCR of CDR3 regions. In the source study's methods: The study identified 50 to 70 TRBV and more than 11 TRBJ segments across samples. TCRdb passed the multiplex PCR reads through MiXCR, listing each CDR3 protein once. The V and J calls here are based on TCRdb, not the publication. The sample carries a few hundred thousand distinct CDR3 sequences, 20% to 25% recorded once. This clonotype was recorded at least ten times. The junction had 5 bases not matched to a gene; V was cut back by 0 bases and J by 7 bases. CDR1 and CDR2 from the germline V gene are SGHNT and YENEEA. This CDR3 region has 15 residues.

This sequence originates from a female donor with Graves disease. This rearrangement joins TRBV11-3 to TRBJ2-1; 8 bases map to TRBD1. The material sequenced was peripheral blood mononuclear cells (PBMCs), taken at new diagnosis, from a patient treated with antithyroid drugs. For the CDR3, the DNA is TGTGCCAGCAGCTTAGAACAGGGGGGAGAAAATGAGCAGTTCTTC. This sequence encodes CASSLEQGGENEQFF.